This TCR beta chain stems from a study of identical twins. TCRdb reprocessed the 5' RACE reads with MiXCR, giving one entry per CDR3 protein. This table holds about 890,000 distinct CDR3 sequences, 9% to 15% found once. Germline-derived CDR1 and CDR2 are DFQATT and SNEGSKA (reference sequence). Trimming removed 6 bases from V and 2 bases from J, with 20 bases in between. The CDR3 is made up of 15 amino acids. These data were also reused for a study on yellow fever vaccine responses in identical twins. As that study records: The authors reported partly convergent, partly personalized vaccine responses in identical twins.

Sequenced: PBMCs. The receptor comes from a woman aged 18-29 years in good health. V is TRBV20-1 and J is TRBJ2-7, with TRBD1 as a possible D gene (5 bases). CDR3 in DNA: TGCAGTGCGGCCTGGCGCCGGCTAGGGGCCTACGAGCAGTACGTC. Translation gives CSAAWRRLGAYEQYV.